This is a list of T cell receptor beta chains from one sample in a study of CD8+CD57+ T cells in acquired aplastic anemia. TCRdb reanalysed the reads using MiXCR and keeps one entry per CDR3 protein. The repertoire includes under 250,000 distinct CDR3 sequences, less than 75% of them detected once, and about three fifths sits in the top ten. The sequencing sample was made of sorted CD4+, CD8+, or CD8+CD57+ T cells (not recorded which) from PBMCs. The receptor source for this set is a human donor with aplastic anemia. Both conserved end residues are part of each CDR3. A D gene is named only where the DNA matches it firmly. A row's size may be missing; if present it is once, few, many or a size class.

CASSPGRSDTYEQYF	TGCGCCAGCAGCCCCGGACGGAGCGACACCTACGAGCAGTACTTC	TRBV5-1	-	TRBJ2-7	-
CASSHSTVAGATDTQYF	TGTGCCAGCAGCCATTCCACGGTAGCGGGAGCCACAGATACGCAGTATTTT	TRBV3-1	once	TRBJ2-3	TRBD2
CASSIDRVNTEAFF	TGCGCCAGCAGCATTGACAGGGTGAACACTGAAGCTTTCTTT	TRBV5-1	-	TRBJ1-1	TRBD1
CASSPTGGFTDTQYF	TGTGCCAGCAGCCCCACGGGGGGGTTCACAGATACGCAGTATTTT	TRBV7-9	-	TRBJ2-3	TRBD2
CATQENTEAFF	TGTGCCACACAAGAGAACACTGAAGCTTTCTTT	TRBV10-3	few	TRBJ1-1	-
CARSTRDRGDNEQFF	TGTGCCAGATCGACCCGGGACAGGGGAGACAATGAGCAGTTCTTC	TRBV25-1	-	TRBJ2-1	TRBD1
CATSRQGMNTEAFF	TGTGCCACCAGCAGACAGGGCATGAACACTGAAGCTTTCTTT	TRBV24-1	few	TRBJ1-1	TRBD1
CASTRGGAQKETQYF	TGTGCCAGCACTAGGGGGGGAGCCCAGAAAGAGACCCAGTACTTC	TRBV7-6	-	TRBJ2-5	-
CASSLVRGINTGELFF	TGTGCCAGCAGCTTAGTCCGGGGAATCAACACCGGGGAGCTGTTTTTT	TRBV7-6	-	TRBJ2-2	-
CASGLPTSSGSKTQYF	TGTGCTAGTGGTTTGCCGACATCTAGCGGGAGTAAGACCCAGTACTTC	TRBV12-5	-	TRBJ2-5	TRBD2